These 4 T cell receptor beta chains came from one sample sequenced in a study of shared clonotypes between healthy human individuals. Method: immunoSEQ multiplex PCR; TCRdb's copy keeps in-frame clones and lacks some. The sample lists approximately 1.1 million clones, 70% to 80% occurring once. What was sequenced was memory CD4+ T cells from PBMCs. Subset described: CD45RA-negative fraction. Source of these receptors: a man aged 18 to 35 in good health. Some clones in this sample may be carry-over from other donors' samples.

This clone was seen a single time. The rearrangement links TRBV5-1 to TRBJ2-1; D remains ambiguous. CDR1 SGHRS and CDR2 YFSETQ come from the germline V gene. Deletions cut 1 base from V and 6 bases from J, with 5 bases between. The CDR3 loop spans 12 amino acids. CDR3 DNA sequence: TGCGCCAGCAGCTTGTTAGGCAATGAGCAGTTCTTC. Translated: CASSLLGNEQFF.

This chain links TRBV27 with TRBJ2-1, with 7 bases matching TRBD2. The CDR3 has 15 amino acids. The V and J ends lost 8 bases and 7 bases, in that order; junction bases with no gene match: 14. Looked up from germline, CDR1 is MNHEY and CDR2 is SMNVEV (reference sequence). The CDR3 bases are TGTGCCAGCCGACGATTTAGCGGGCGGGGAAATGAGCAGTTCTTC. This translates into CASRRFSGRGNEQFF.

In this sample, this clone turned up once. This chain connects TRBV27 to TRBJ2-1; no clear D gene. This CDR3 is built from 17 residues. V lost 1 base and J lost 0, with 13 bases in between. The germline CDR1 and CDR2 sequences are MNHEY and SMNVEV (reference sequence). CDR3 sequence: CASSLYATASSYNEQFF. For the CDR3, the DNA is TGTGCCAGCAGTTTATACGCGACGGCGAGCTCCTACAATGAGCAGTTCTTC.

The DNA of the CDR3 is TGTGCCAGCAGCTTATCCCGATACAATGAGCAGTTCTTC. This codes for CASSLSRYNEQFF. The V gene is TRBV7-6, the J gene TRBJ2-1; D is unresolved. The CDR3 has 13 amino acids. Trimming cost V 2 bases and J 4 bases, with 6 bases left between them. Germline CDR1 is SGHVS and CDR2 is FNYEAQ.